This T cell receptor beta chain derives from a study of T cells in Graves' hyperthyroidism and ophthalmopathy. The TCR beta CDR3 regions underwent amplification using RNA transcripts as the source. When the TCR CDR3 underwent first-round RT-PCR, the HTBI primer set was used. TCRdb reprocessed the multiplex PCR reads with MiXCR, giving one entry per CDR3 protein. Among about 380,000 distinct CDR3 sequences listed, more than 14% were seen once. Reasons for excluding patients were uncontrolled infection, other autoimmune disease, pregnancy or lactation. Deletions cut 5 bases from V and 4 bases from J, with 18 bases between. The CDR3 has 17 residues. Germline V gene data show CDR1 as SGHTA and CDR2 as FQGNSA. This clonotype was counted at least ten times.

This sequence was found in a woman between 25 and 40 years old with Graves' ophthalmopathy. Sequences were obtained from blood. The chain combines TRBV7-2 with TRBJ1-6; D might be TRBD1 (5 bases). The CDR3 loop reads CASSTDSRVGYNSPLHF. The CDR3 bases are TGTGCCAGCAGCACTGACAGTCGAGTGGGTTATAATTCACCCCTCCACTTT.